The 28 T cell receptor beta chains reported below all come from one sample, sequenced in a study of OX40 agonist ivuxolimab in advanced cancers. TCRdb's copy holds only in-frame clones and misses some; the assay was immunoSEQ multiplex PCR. The sample contains about 48,000 clones, about four fifths of which appear only once. The sequenced sample was CD4+ or CD8+ T cells sorted from blood, obtained in a trial of the OX40 agonist ivuxolimab. The source is an adult with an advanced solid tumor such as melanoma, head and neck, liver or kidney cancer.

The chain employs TRBV6-6 and TRBJ1-2; possibly TRBD1 for D (6 bases). Germline V CDR1 and CDR2: MNHNY, SVGAGI (reference sequence). The CDR3 is 12 residues long. V gave up 9 bases and J gave up 7 bases, with 15 bases separating them. The CDR3 sequence is CASRRTDSGYTF. The CDR3, as DNA: TGTGCCAGTAGACGGACAGATTCTGGCTACACCTTC.

The chain recombines TRBV6-1 with TRBJ1-3; 7 nucleotides align to TRBD1. CDR1 MNHNS and CDR2 SASEGT come from the germline V gene. Trimming took 7 bases from V and 2 from J; bases not matched to a gene: 2. There are 13 residues in the CDR3. CDR3 DNA sequence: TGTGCCAGCAACACAGGGGCTGGAAACACCATATATTTT. Translating it yields CASNTGAGNTIYF.

V and J are TRBV5-1 and TRBJ2-4, with TRBD1 matching over 11 bases. The CDR3 has 14 amino acids. The V gene end was trimmed by 4 bases and the J gene end by 7 bases; junction bases not matched to a gene: 4. Germline V CDR1 and CDR2: SGHRS, YFSETQ. CDR3 in amino acids: CASSLGQGGNIQYF. DNA of the CDR3: TGCGCCAGCAGCCTGGGACAGGGGGGGAACATTCAGTACTTC. Combining the CDR3 with reference TRBV5-1 and TRBJ2-4 gives the whole variable domain KAGVTQTPRYLIKTRGQQVTLSCSPISGHRSVSWYQQTPGQGLQFLFEYFSETQRNKGNFPGRFSGRQFSNSRSEMNVSTLELGDSALYLCASSLGQGGNIQYFGAGTRLSVL.

In its sample, this clone was seen once. The gene calls are TRBV6-5 and TRBJ1-6; D remains unclear. Trimming removed 0 bases at V and 16 bases at J, with 16 bases between. CDR1 is MNHEY and CDR2 is SVGAGI in the germline V gene. This CDR3 has 14 amino acids. The chain's CDR3 is CASSYSQASEGLHF. The CDR3 DNA is TGTGCCAGCAGTTACTCGCAGGCAAGCGAAGGTCTCCACTTT.

This clone was seen a few times. This chain connects TRBV9 to TRBJ1-6, with D hard to call. Trimming took off 4 bases at V and 9 bases at J, with 23 bases between the two ends. Germline values: CDR1 SGDLS, CDR2 YYNGEE. The CDR3 covers 17 residues. The CDR3 loop reads CASSPQAEGRNISPLHF. In nucleotides, the CDR3 is TGTGCCAGCAGCCCTCAAGCGGAGGGCCGTAACATTTCACCCCTCCACTTT.

This clone is medium-sized in the sample. The V and J genes are TRBV7-2 and TRBJ1-2; weak D call: TRBD1 (6 bases). The germline V and J ends were trimmed by 6 bases and 4 bases, with 12 bases remaining between them. The germline V gene has CDR1 SGHTA and CDR2 FQGNSA. The CDR3 extends over 13 amino acids. This CDR3 is CASSRTVTYGYTF. As DNA, the CDR3 is TGTGCCAGCAGTCGGACAGTGACCTATGGCTACACCTTC.

This clone has a handful of counts. V and J are TRBV10-3 and TRBJ2-7; TRBD2 aligns across 7 bases. The CDR3 has 15 amino acids. The junction had 14 bases not matched to a gene; V was cut back by 6 bases and J by 6 bases. Germline V gene lookup returns CDR1 ENHRY and CDR2 SYGVKD. The CDR3 sequence: CAIRGGLGEVSEQYF. The CDR3 bases are TGTGCCATCAGGGGAGGGCTGGGCGAGGTCTCCGAGCAGTACTTC.

The chain links TRBV2 to TRBJ2-5; D unresolved. The CDR3 contains 11 residues. The germline V gene encodes CDR1 SNHLY and CDR2 FYNNEI. Trimming left V 9 bases short and J 5 bases short, with 10 bases between. The CDR3 here is CARRLGETQYF. The CDR3 bases are TGTGCCAGAAGGCTAGGTGAGACCCAGTACTTC.

V is TRBV29-1 and J is TRBJ2-3; TRBD2 aligns across 15 bases. This CDR3 spans 16 amino acids. V lost 6 bases to trimming and J lost 3 bases; unmatched junction nucleotides: 7. Per the germline V gene, CDR1 is SQVTM and CDR2 is ANQGSEA. DNA of the CDR3: TGCAGCGTCCCTAGGACTAGCGGGAGGGAGACAGATACGCAGTATTTT. Protein sequence: CSVPRTSGRETDTQYF.

V usage is TRBV5-4 and J usage is TRBJ1-3; D might be TRBD1 (6 bases). The CDR3 runs 14 residues. Trimming left V 3 bases short and J 6 bases short, with 13 bases between. Germline values: CDR1 SGHNT, CDR2 YYREEE (reference sequence). The CDR3 DNA reads TGTGCCAGCAGCTCGCGGACAGCGCCAAACACCATATATTTT. It is translated as CASSSRTAPNTIYF.

The chain has TRBV7-9 and TRBJ2-1, with D perhaps matching TRBD1 or TRBD2 (5 bases each). Germline CDR1 and CDR2: SEHNR and FQNEAQ (reference sequence). Deletions cut 1 base from V and 0 bases from J, with 13 bases between. CDR3 length: 17 residues. The CDR3 region has the DNA TGTGCCAGCAGCTTAGTTATAGGGACGGACTCCTACAATGAGCAGTTCTTC. Its translation is CASSLVIGTDSYNEQFF.

The V and J genes are TRBV15 and TRBJ2-3, with D tentatively TRBD1 or TRBD2 (6 bases each). This CDR3 is built from 16 residues. V lost 0 bases and J 2 bases, leaving 12 bases between the germline ends. CDR1 and CDR2 from the germline V gene are LNHNV and YYDKDF (reference sequence). CDR3 sequence: CATSRDRGASTDTQYF. CDR3 sequence (DNA): TGTGCCACCAGCAGAGATAGGGGGGCCTCCACAGATACGCAGTATTTT.

The V and J genes are TRBV15 and TRBJ2-2; 9 nucleotides match TRBD2. Germline-derived CDR1 and CDR2 are LNHNV and YYDKDF (reference sequence). Trimming at V came to 0 bases and at J to 4 bases, leaving 9 bases not matched to a gene. CDR3 length equals 18 residues. This CDR3 is CATSREEGLARGTGELFF. CDR3 in DNA: TGTGCCACCAGCAGAGAAGAGGGACTAGCTCGAGGCACCGGGGAGCTGTTTTTT.

The CDR3 loop reads CASTLRQQQNYGYTF. The CDR3, as DNA: TGTGCCAGCACTTTACGACAGCAACAGAACTATGGCTACACCTTC. The chain is built from TRBV6-1 and TRBJ1-2, with D maybe TRBD1 (5 bases). CDR1 and CDR2 from the germline V gene are MNHNS and SASEGT. V gave up 7 bases and J gave up 2 bases, with 17 bases separating them. The CDR3 extends over 15 amino acids.

This rearrangement joins TRBV7-2 to TRBJ2-3; possible D gene TRBD2, 6 bases. This CDR3 spans 16 amino acids. V was cut by 2 bases and J by 0 bases, with 12 bases left in between. Germline CDR1 and CDR2: SGHTA and FQGNSA. CDR3 in amino acids: CASSLRSGQSTDTQYF. In nucleotides, the CDR3 is TGTGCCAGCAGCTTACGTAGCGGCCAGAGCACAGATACGCAGTATTTT.

This rearrangement joins TRBV6-1 to TRBJ2-2, with 8 bases fitting TRBD1. V trimming: 8 bases; J trimming: 5 bases; junction bases outside the gene matches: 4. The germline V gene has CDR1 MNHNS and CDR2 SASEGT. The CDR3 is made up of 13 amino acids. The chain's CDR3 is CASRNRGTGELFF. CDR3 in DNA: TGTGCCAGCCGAAACAGGGGGACCGGGGAGCTGTTTTTT.

The chain has TRBV19 and TRBJ2-1, with D unclear. The CDR3 has 13 amino acids. Looked up from germline, CDR1 is LNHDA and CDR2 is SQIVND (reference sequence). V was shortened by 6 bases and J by 8 bases, with 14 bases between the two germline ends. The CDR3 sequence is CASSPLVAHEQFF. As DNA, the CDR3 is TGTGCCAGTAGCCCGCTGGTGGCCCATGAGCAGTTCTTC.

The gene calls are TRBV30 and TRBJ2-6; D not certain. The CDR3 length is 14 residues. Germline loops: CDR1 GTSNPN, CDR2 SVGIG (reference sequence). The V gene lost 0 bases and the J gene lost 0 bases, with 3 bases spanning the gap. The CDR3 nucleotides read TGTGCCTGGAGTGTTGCCTCTGGGGCCAACGTCCTGACTTTC. It yields the protein CAWSVASGANVLTF.

The chain links TRBV27 to TRBJ2-5; maybe TRBD1 (5 bases). V lost 6 bases and J 5 bases, leaving 16 bases between the germline ends. Germline assignment: CDR1 MNHEY and CDR2 SMNVEV (reference sequence). The length of the CDR3 is 14 residues. CDR3 sequence (DNA): TGTGCCAGCAGAAGGGGCCCGGTCGGGGAGACCCAGTACTTC. This translates into CASRRGPVGETQYF.

The chain couples TRBV5-1 to TRBJ2-7; possibly TRBD2 for D (5 bases). Looked up from germline, CDR1 is SGHRS and CDR2 is YFSETQ. V shed 0 bases and J shed 7 bases, with 17 bases lying between them. The CDR3 totals 15 residues. The CDR3 nucleotides read TGCGCCAGCAGCTTGGTGGGAAAGGCGGGTTCTGAGCAGTACTTC. Translated: CASSLVGKAGSEQYF.

In this sample, this clone turned up a few times. The gene calls are TRBV5-1 and TRBJ2-7, with 8 nucleotides matching TRBD2. This CDR3 comprises 14 residues. Per the germline V gene, CDR1 is SGHRS and CDR2 is YFSETQ. The ends lost 4 bases at V and 4 bases at J; junction bases unmatched: 7. CDR3 bases: TGCGCCAGCAGCCGGGGGGGTCTCGGATACGAGCAGTACTTC. It is translated as CASSRGGLGYEQYF.

The chain carries TRBV7-3 and TRBJ1-6; 8 bases align to TRBD1. V shed 4 bases and J 8 bases; nucleotides not matched to a gene: 7. This CDR3 has 15 residues. Germline CDR1 reads SGHTA; CDR2 reads FQGTGA. CDR3 sequence (DNA): TGTGCCAGCAGCTCAACCGGGACAGGTTATTCACCCCTCCACTTT. The encoded protein is CASSSTGTGYSPLHF.

This chain joins TRBV4-2 and TRBJ1-2; the D is unclear. Germline CDR1 LGHNA, CDR2 YNFKEQ. V was pared by 1 base and J by 10 bases, with 16 bases between. The CDR3 is made up of 14 amino acids. Here the CDR3 reads CASSQVAELGDYTF. As DNA, the CDR3 is TGTGCCAGCAGCCAAGTTGCGGAACTGGGAGACTACACCTTC.

This clone was picked up one time. The genes are TRBV6-1 and TRBJ2-1, with 7 positions matching TRBD2. J was trimmed by 9 bases and V by 10 bases; bases with no gene match: 18. This CDR3 is 15 amino acids long. Germline V gene sequence: CDR1 MNHNS, CDR2 SASEGT. The CDR3 spells CATPRPSGAVSEQFF. The CDR3, as DNA: TGTGCCACCCCTCGGCCCAGCGGGGCGGTGAGTGAGCAGTTCTTC.

The DNA for the CDR3 is TGTGCCAGCTGCAGGGCAGACAATTCACCCCTCCACTTT. It specifies CASCRADNSPLHF. The chain links TRBV6-6 to TRBJ1-6; a weak D match, TRBD1 (5 bases). CDR1 and CDR2 (germline): MNHNY, SVGAGI (reference sequence). Between the trimmed V and J ends, which lost 8 bases and 7 bases, there was a span of 12 bases. The CDR3 spans 13 residues.

By proportion, this clone is medium-sized. The same CDR3 arises from other DNA sequences in this sample as well. V usage is TRBV7-6 and J usage is TRBJ2-1, with 9 bases lining up with TRBD2. With V trimmed by 1 base and J by 8 bases, 9 bases remained unmatched. Germline V gives CDR1 SGHVS, CDR2 FNYEAQ. The CDR3 spans 16 residues. CDR3 amino acids: CASSLEPAGGMDEQFF. The CDR3 DNA reads TGTGCCAGCAGCTTAGAACCAGCGGGAGGTATGGATGAGCAGTTCTTC.

The chain combines TRBV29-1 with TRBJ2-7; D might be TRBD2 (5 bases). Germline-derived CDR1 and CDR2 are SQVTM and ANQGSEA. This CDR3 spans 12 amino acids. Trimming removed 4 bases at V and 4 bases at J, with 11 bases between. CDR3 nucleotides: TGCAGCGTTGGTTCGGGGAAGTACGAGCAGTACTTC. The encoded protein is CSVGSGKYEQYF.

J is TRBJ1-2 and V is TRBV10-3; D perhaps matches TRBD1 (6 bases). There are 12 residues in the CDR3. The V and J ends lost 7 bases and 6 bases respectively, with 12 bases between them. Germline V gene sequence: CDR1 ENHRY, CDR2 SYGVKD. The CDR3 DNA is TGTGCCATCACCCAAGACAGGCATGGCTACACCTTC. Protein sequence: CAITQDRHGYTF.